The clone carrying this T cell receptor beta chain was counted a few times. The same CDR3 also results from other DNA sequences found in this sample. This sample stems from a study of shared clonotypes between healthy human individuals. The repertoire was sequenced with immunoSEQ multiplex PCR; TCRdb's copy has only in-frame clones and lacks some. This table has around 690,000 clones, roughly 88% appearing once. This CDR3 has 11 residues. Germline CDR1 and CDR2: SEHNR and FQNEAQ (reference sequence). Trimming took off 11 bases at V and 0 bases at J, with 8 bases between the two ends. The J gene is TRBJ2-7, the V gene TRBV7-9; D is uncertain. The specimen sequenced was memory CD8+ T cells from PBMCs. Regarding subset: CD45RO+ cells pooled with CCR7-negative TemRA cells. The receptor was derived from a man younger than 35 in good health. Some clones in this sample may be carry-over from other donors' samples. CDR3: CASRSSYEQYF. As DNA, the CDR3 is TGTGCCTCCCGTAGCTCCTACGAGCAGTACTTC.